This passage covers 26 T cell receptor beta chains from one sample sequenced in a study of blood T cell repertoires in COVID-19. Clones were read by immunoSEQ multiplex PCR, and TCRdb kept only the in-frame ones, dropping some. Among roughly 73,000 clones listed, 90% were seen once. The sample comprised peripheral blood. These receptors came from a man aged 45-65 years with acute or convalescent COVID-19.

The rearrangement uses TRBV10-1 and TRBJ2-3; D might be TRBD1 (6 bases). The CDR3 sequence is 15 residues long. The germline V and J ends were trimmed by 3 bases and 6 bases, with 16 bases remaining between them. Germline V lookup: CDR1 WNHNN, CDR2 SYGVQD (reference sequence). The CDR3 sequence: CASSDPGQAQDTQYF. The DNA for the CDR3 is TGCGCCAGCAGTGACCCGGGACAAGCACAGGATACGCAGTATTTT.

This rearrangement joins TRBV6-2 or TRBV6-3 to TRBJ1-5, with no clear D. The CDR3 sequence is 15 residues long. Germline V gene sequence: CDR1 MNHEY, CDR2 SVGEGT. The ends were cut back, 5 bases at V and 0 bases at J, with 11 bases in the middle. This chain's CDR3 is CASSRGQVSNQPQHF. The CDR3 DNA sequence: TGTGCCAGCAGTCGAGGGCAGGTTAGCAATCAGCCCCAGCATTTT.

This chain links TRBV3-1 (or the pseudogene TRBV3-2) with TRBJ2-7, with TRBD1 identical over 8 bases. This CDR3 region has 12 residues. J lost 6 bases, V lost 4 bases, and 2 bases had no gene match. The germline V gene has CDR1 LGHDT and CDR2 YNNKEL (reference sequence). CDR3 nucleotide sequence: TGTGCCAGCAGCCCTCAGGGGGCCGAGCAGTACTTC. Protein product: CASSPQGAEQYF.

The rearrangement joins TRBV2 to TRBJ2-7; 7 bases are shared with TRBD2. The CDR3 sequence is 15 residues long. The V gene's germline CDR1 is SNHLY and CDR2 FYNNEI. V dropped 4 bases and J dropped 0; count of bases not matched to a gene: 6. In DNA, the CDR3 is TGTGCCAGCAGTGGGGCGGGGGACGCCTCCTACGAGCAGTACTTC. Amino acids: CASSGAGDASYEQYF.

As for this clone: Within the sample, other DNA sequences also encode this same CDR3. This chain connects TRBV19 to TRBJ1-5; 8 nucleotides align to TRBD1. This CDR3 region has 14 residues. Germline lookup yields CDR1 LNHDA and CDR2 SQIVND (reference sequence). V dropped 7 bases and J dropped 2; count of bases not matched to a gene: 4. CDR3 in amino acids: CASTPGQGNQPQHF. The CDR3 DNA reads as TGTGCCAGTACCCCGGGACAGGGCAATCAGCCCCAGCATTTT.

The chain has TRBV6-1 and TRBJ2-1; possible D gene TRBD1, 7 bases. V was clipped by 4 bases and J by 6 bases, with 19 bases between them. The CDR3 runs 16 residues. Germline V gene sequence: CDR1 MNHNS, CDR2 SASEGT. The CDR3 region is CASSGAGQTLGNEQFF. The CDR3 bases are TGTGCCAGCAGTGGGGCGGGACAGACACTGGGCAATGAGCAGTTCTTC.

The chain employs TRBV15 and TRBJ1-1; possible D gene TRBD1, 5 bases. The CDR3 totals 14 residues. V was trimmed by 6 bases and J by 4 bases, leaving 15 bases between them. Germline V lookup: CDR1 LNHNV, CDR2 YYDKDF (reference sequence). In DNA form, the CDR3 reads TGTGCCACCAGATTCCAACGGGGGGGCACTGAAGCTTTCTTT. Translated: CATRFQRGGTEAFF.

This chain uses TRBV5-1 with TRBJ2-7; tentative D call: TRBD1 (6 bases). Germline CDR1 and CDR2: SGHRS and YFSETQ. V was cut by 0 bases and J by 3 bases, with 10 bases left in between. This CDR3 region has 14 residues. The CDR3 DNA is TGCGCCAGCAGCTTGGGGCAGGGGAACTACGAGCAGTACTTC. It specifies CASSLGQGNYEQYF.

The chain employs TRBV6-1 and TRBJ1-2; 7 nucleotides align to TRBD1. The V and J ends lost 3 bases and 4 bases, in that order; junction bases with no gene match: 8. The V gene's germline CDR1 is MNHNS and CDR2 SASEGT. The CDR3 has 15 residues. The CDR3 DNA sequence: TGTGCCAGCAGTGATCAGTGGGACAGCGTCTATGGCTACACCTTC. Protein sequence: CASSDQWDSVYGYTF.

The chain combines TRBV19 with TRBJ2-4, with D maybe TRBD1 (5 bases). Trimming took 7 bases from V and 2 from J, leaving 9 bases between them. Germline CDR1 LNHDA, CDR2 SQIVND (reference sequence). This CDR3 is built from 13 residues. CDR3: CASKGMTKNIQYF. The CDR3 DNA follows: TGTGCCAGTAAGGGGATGACCAAAAACATTCAGTACTTC.

The V call is TRBV7-9, the J call TRBJ2-5, with D tentatively TRBD1 (6 bases). This CDR3 has 14 residues. Per germline, CDR1 SEHNR and CDR2 FQNEAQ (reference sequence). V was pared by 5 bases and J by 5 bases, with 15 bases between. Here the CDR3 reads CASSQNTGLETQYF. The DNA for the CDR3 is TGTGCCAGCAGCCAAAATACAGGGCTGGAGACCCAGTACTTC.

Sample share makes this clone medium-sized (0.01 to 0.1%). The same CDR3 also results from other DNA sequences found in this sample. The chain links TRBV27 to TRBJ1-1; 10 positions match TRBD1. CDR1 and CDR2 from the germline V gene are MNHEY and SMNVEV (reference sequence). V trimming: 6 bases; J trimming: 0 bases; junction bases outside the gene matches: 4. The CDR3 is 15 amino acids. In DNA, the CDR3 is TGTGCCAGCAGCCCGACAGGGGGCATGAACACTGAAGCTTTCTTT. Residues: CASSPTGGMNTEAFF.

The rearrangement links TRBV25-1 to TRBJ1-4, with TRBD1 as a possible D gene (6 bases). V was shortened by 6 bases and J by 12 bases, with 23 bases between the two germline ends. CDR3 length equals 15 residues. Germline CDR1 and CDR2: MGHDK and SYGVNS. The DNA for the CDR3 is TGTGCCAGCAGGCGGAACTCAGGGGCCTTCAGCCAACTGTTTTTT. This gives the protein CASRRNSGAFSQLFF.

This rearrangement joins TRBV28 to TRBJ1-1; D unresolved. The germline gives CDR1 MDHEN, CDR2 SYDVKM. This CDR3 spans 15 amino acids. Trimming stripped 4 bases from V and 1 base from J, with 13 bases between. CDR3 amino acids: CASSSHGRGNTEAFF. CDR3 DNA sequence: TGTGCCAGCAGTTCCCATGGCCGGGGGAACACTGAAGCTTTCTTT.

The J gene is TRBJ1-2, the V gene TRBV4-1, with 9 bases fitting TRBD1. The CDR3 runs to 15 residues. Losses at the gene ends were 3 bases for V and 6 bases for J; bases not matched to a gene: 8. Germline V gene lookup returns CDR1 MGHRA and CDR2 YSYEKL. The CDR3 here is CASSQPTGGSNGYTF. Here the CDR3 DNA reads TGCGCCAGCAGCCAGCCAACAGGGGGCTCAAATGGCTACACCTTC.

V gene TRBV5-1 combines with J gene TRBJ2-5, with a tentative D call TRBD1 (6 bases). This CDR3 has 13 amino acids. Trimming left V 4 bases short and J 4 bases short, with 11 bases between. Per the germline V gene, CDR1 is SGHRS and CDR2 is YFSETQ. Written as DNA, the CDR3 is TGCGCCAGCAGCGCTGGGGGCACAGAGACCCAGTACTTC. Translation gives CASSAGGTETQYF. Full variable domain (remainder filled in from reference TRBV5-1 and TRBJ2-5): KAGVTQTPRYLIKTRGQQVTLSCSPISGHRSVSWYQQTPGQGLQFLFEYFSETQRNKGNFPGRFSGRQFSNSRSEMNVSTLELGDSALYLCASSAGGTETQYFGPGTRLLVL.

The rearrangement links TRBV20-1 to TRBJ1-1, with unresolved D. The CDR3 is 8 amino acids. Trimming stripped 3 bases from V and 11 bases from J, with 4 bases between. Per germline, CDR1 DFQATT and CDR2 SNEGSKA (reference sequence). CDR3 nucleotides: TGCAGTGCTAGGGCCGCTTTCTTT. Translating gives CSARAAFF.

Concerning this clone itself: Because the CDR3's place on the DNA is in doubt, the DNA is left out and the CDR3 is given as listed by TCRdb. The chain employs TRBV6-2 or TRBV6-3 and TRBJ2-5; TRBD1 reflects the table's D call only, with no check against the DNA. Inclusive of both ends, the CDR3 amounts to 15 amino acids. Germline assignment: CDR1 MNHEY and CDR2 SVGEGT. CDR3 loop: CASSFLAGDQETQYF.

The rearrangement links TRBV19 to TRBJ2-3; 7 nucleotides agree with TRBD1. The CDR3 covers 17 residues. The V gene end was trimmed by 0 bases and the J gene end by 1 base; junction bases not matched to a gene: 7. Looked up from germline, CDR1 is LNHDA and CDR2 is SQIVND (reference sequence). The CDR3: CASSIDRTGAGTDTQYF. The CDR3, as DNA: TGTGCCAGTAGTATAGATCGGACAGGCGCAGGCACAGATACGCAGTATTTT.

V is TRBV4-2 and J is TRBJ2-1; 14 bases are shared with TRBD2. CDR3 size: 18 residues. After removal of 3 bases from V and 7 bases from J, the junction contained 11 bases not matched to a gene. The germline gives CDR1 LGHNA, CDR2 YNFKEQ. This chain's CDR3 is CASSHEAPGLAGENEQFF. CDR3 nucleotides: TGTGCCAGCAGCCACGAAGCACCGGGACTAGCGGGAGAGAATGAGCAGTTCTTC.

The CDR3 is CATSATGGNTEAFF. CDR3 DNA sequence: TGTGCCACCAGCGCAACCGGGGGGAACACTGAAGCTTTCTTT. The V call is TRBV15, the J call TRBJ1-1; tentative D call: TRBD1 (5 bases). V lost 5 bases to trimming and J lost 1 base, with 11 bases between them. Germline values: CDR1 LNHNV, CDR2 YYDKDF (reference sequence). This CDR3 has 14 amino acids.

The CDR3 bases are TGTGCCAGCAGCGGGGACAGACAAGAGACCCAGTACTTC. It translates to CASSGDRQETQYF. The chain carries TRBV2 and TRBJ2-5, with TRBD1 matching 7 bases. Germline V gene lookup returns CDR1 SNHLY and CDR2 FYNNEI. Unmatched junction bases numbered 3, after V lost 6 bases and J lost 2 bases. The CDR3 is 13 residues long.

This chain links TRBV6-5 with TRBJ2-7; D is perhaps TRBD1 (5 bases). The CDR3 runs to 13 residues. The V end lost 8 bases, the J end lost 5 bases, and 16 bases lay between the germline ends. Germline lookup yields CDR1 MNHEY and CDR2 SVGAGI. Here the CDR3 DNA reads TGTGCCAGCCGCACGAGCCAGGGAAACGAGCAGTACGTC. Amino acids: CASRTSQGNEQYV.

This chain uses TRBV19 with TRBJ2-5, with a weak D call TRBD2 (11 bases). Germline V lookup: CDR1 LNHDA, CDR2 SQIVND (reference sequence). This CDR3 is 20 amino acids long. Trimming stripped 4 bases from V and 3 bases from J, with 30 bases between. CDR3 in DNA: TGTGCCAGTAGTACCTGGGACAGGGGCTCTACTAGCGGGAGAGAAGAGACCCAGTACTTC. Protein sequence: CASSTWDRGSTSGREETQYF.

This chain connects TRBV18 to TRBJ2-5, with TRBD1 as a possible D gene (6 bases). The V gene's germline CDR1 is KGHSH and CDR2 LQKENI. Trimming pared 2 bases from V and 5 bases from J, leaving 15 bases between. The CDR3 is 15 residues long. This CDR3 reads CASSPNRAGRETQYF. CDR3 DNA sequence: TGTGCCAGCTCACCAAACAGGGCGGGTCGGGAGACCCAGTACTTC. Full variable domain (missing parts from reference TRBV18 and TRBJ2-5): NAGVMQNPRHLVRRRGQEARLRCSPMKGHSHVYWYRQLPEEGLKFMVYLQKENIIDESGMPKERFSAEFPKEGPSILRIQQVVRGDSAAYFCASSPNRAGRETQYFGPGTRLLVL.

The chain is built from TRBV7-9 and TRBJ2-7, with D possibly matching TRBD1 (5 bases). Trimming stripped 4 bases from V and 3 bases from J, with 10 bases between. The CDR3 covers 13 residues. Germline V gene data show CDR1 as SEHNR and CDR2 as FQNEAQ (reference sequence). The CDR3 loop is CASSSPGYYEQYF. The CDR3, as DNA: TGTGCCAGCAGCTCCCCAGGGTACTACGAGCAGTACTTC.